The 17 T cell receptor beta chains listed next were all sequenced from one sample in a study of Ad26.COV2.S vaccination and SARS-CoV-2 variants. Assay used: immunoSEQ multiplex PCR; TCRdb lists only in-frame clones, some missing. In the table there are hundreds of thousands of clones, around 89% of which are singletons. Treatment defined: around 19 received Ad26.COV2.S at low or high dose, single or two shots; several received placebo; per-sample allocation not given. The study sampled participants on day 63 after the first vaccine or placebo injection. This specimen consisted of peripheral blood, obtained in a trial of Ad26.COV2.S vaccine versus placebo. These receptors originate from a person between 18 and 65 years old who received the Ad26.COV2.S COVID-19 vaccine or a placebo.

V gene TRBV10-1 combines with J gene TRBJ1-5; D call uncertain. V was shortened by 4 bases and J by 7 bases, with 11 bases between the two germline ends. The CDR3 spans 13 residues. Germline CDR1 and CDR2: WNHNN and SYGVQD (reference sequence). CDR3 bases: TGCGCCAGCAGTGTGGGCCTGGGCCAGCCCCAGCATTTT. This gives the protein CASSVGLGQPQHF.

The sample holds a few counts of this clone. The chain is built from TRBV18 and TRBJ1-2, with D perhaps matching TRBD1 (6 bases). The germline gives CDR1 KGHSH, CDR2 LQKENI. The V end lost 3 bases, the J end lost 6 bases, and 14 bases lay between the germline ends. This CDR3 contains 14 residues. The CDR3 bases are TGTGCCAGCTCACCGTCGGGGGGCGGTGATGGCTACACCTTC. It is translated as CASSPSGGGDGYTF.

The chain combines TRBV4-1 with TRBJ2-3; the match to TRBD1 covers 9 bases. The CDR3 sequence is 17 residues long. CDR1 is MGHRA and CDR2 is YSYEKL in the germline V gene. V was clipped by 2 bases and J by 0 bases; unmatched bases: 6. This chain's CDR3 is CASSQSGQGVSTDTQYF. CDR3 sequence (DNA): TGCGCCAGCAGCCAATCGGGACAGGGAGTTAGCACAGATACGCAGTATTTT.

V gene TRBV4-3 combines with J gene TRBJ1-3; TRBD1 matches 7 bases. CDR1 is LGHNA, CDR2 YSLEER, per germline. The CDR3 sequence is 17 residues long. Trimming took 0 bases from V and 4 from J; bases not matched to a gene: 9. The CDR3 nucleotides read TGCGCCAGCAGCCAAGAAACAGGGGTACGATTCGGAAACACCATATATTTT. It is translated as CASSQETGVRFGNTIYF.

The chain couples TRBV28 to TRBJ2-7; 7 bases align to TRBD2. The CDR3 loop spans 12 amino acids. The V gene end was trimmed by 3 bases and the J gene end by 7 bases; junction bases not matched to a gene: 3. CDR1 and CDR2 (germline): MDHEN, SYDVKM. CDR3 amino acids: CASSFPAGEQYF. CDR3 nucleotide sequence: TGTGCCAGCAGTTTCCCAGCGGGGGAGCAGTACTTC.

The chain combines TRBV4-3 with TRBJ1-5; D uncertain. In germline, CDR1 is LGHNA, CDR2 YSLEER. This CDR3 spans 19 amino acids. With 2 bases removed from V and 0 bases from J, the gap between germline ends came to 20 bases. DNA for the CDR3: TGCGCCAGCAGCCAAATGGGGAGAAGTGGGCGATATAGCAATCAGCCCCAGCATTTT. It translates to CASSQMGRSGRYSNQPQHF.

The gene calls are TRBV19 and TRBJ1-5; no firm D call. V dropped 5 bases and J dropped 6 bases, with 11 bases sitting between them. The germline V gene encodes CDR1 LNHDA and CDR2 SQIVND (reference sequence). The CDR3 consists of 13 residues. The CDR3 DNA is TGTGCCAGTAGTCTACAAGTAAGTCAGCCCCAGCATTTT. This sequence encodes CASSLQVSQPQHF.

This chain uses TRBV29-1 with TRBJ2-1; possible D gene TRBD2, 6 bases. The length of the CDR3 is 16 residues. V dropped 4 bases and J dropped 0 bases, with 16 bases sitting between them. Germline V gives CDR1 SQVTM, CDR2 ANQGSEA. CDR3 in amino acids: CSVVGPDYYSYNEQFF. CDR3 in DNA: TGCAGCGTTGTGGGCCCGGACTACTACTCCTACAATGAGCAGTTCTTC.

V is TRBV5-5 and J is TRBJ1-1, with a possible D match to TRBD1 (6 bases). V lost 5 bases to trimming and J lost 5 bases, with 16 bases between them. The CDR3 extends over 14 amino acids. Germline loops: CDR1 SGHKS, CDR2 YYEKEE (reference sequence). CDR3 sequence (DNA): TGTGCCAGCAGTTTGACAGGCCCGGGGACTGAAGCTTTCTTT. It encodes CASSLTGPGTEAFF.

V is TRBV19 and J is TRBJ2-5; 10 nucleotides line up with TRBD1. Per germline, CDR1 LNHDA and CDR2 SQIVND (reference sequence). With 1 base clipped from V and 4 bases from J, the junction kept 6 bases outside the gene matches. The CDR3 consists of 16 residues. The CDR3 loop reads CASSIVPGTGVETQYF. CDR3 nucleotides: TGTGCCAGTAGTATAGTCCCCGGGACAGGGGTAGAGACCCAGTACTTC.

In this sample, this clone turned up once. The chain links TRBV11-2 to TRBJ1-2; 7 bases agree with TRBD1. This CDR3 contains 14 residues. Germline CDR1 reads SGHAT; CDR2 reads FQNNGV. Losses at the gene ends were 6 bases for V and 2 bases for J; bases not matched to a gene: 6. CDR3 loop: CASRGGGLNYGYTF. In nucleotides, the CDR3 is TGTGCCAGCAGGGGAGGGGGCTTAAACTATGGCTACACCTTC.

The J gene is TRBJ2-5, the V gene TRBV19, with D perhaps matching TRBD2 (6 bases). The CDR3 is 13 amino acids. With 6 bases removed from V and 9 bases from J, the gap between germline ends came to 17 bases. Germline CDR1 is LNHDA and CDR2 is SQIVND (reference sequence). CDR3 sequence: CASSGEARGAQYF. CDR3 DNA: TGTGCCAGTAGCGGGGAGGCACGAGGAGCCCAGTACTTC.

The J gene is TRBJ1-2, the V gene TRBV14, with D perhaps matching TRBD1 (6 bases). V lost 4 bases, J lost 2 bases, and 14 bases lay in between. The CDR3 runs to 15 residues. Germline lookup yields CDR1 SGHDN and CDR2 FVKESK. The CDR3, as DNA: TGTGCCAGCAGCCCTACGGACAGCCTCAACTATGGCTACACCTTC. Translation gives CASSPTDSLNYGYTF.

The chain has TRBV27 and TRBJ2-1; the match to TRBD1 covers 8 bases. With V trimmed by 2 bases and J by 5 bases, 8 bases remained unmatched. Germline CDR1 is MNHEY and CDR2 is SMNVEV (reference sequence). This CDR3 has 16 amino acids. CDR3 amino acids: CASSLRTGLFHNEQFF. CDR3 DNA sequence: TGTGCCAGCAGTTTAAGGACAGGGCTATTCCACAATGAGCAGTTCTTC.

The chain is built from TRBV9 and TRBJ1-1; no clear D gene. The germline V gene has CDR1 SGDLS and CDR2 YYNGEE. V shed 0 bases and J shed 1 base, with 4 bases lying between them. This CDR3 region has 13 residues. CDR3 coding DNA: TGTGCCAGCAGCGTAGGGGCGAACACTGAAGCTTTCTTT. Its protein is CASSVGANTEAFF.

The V and J genes are TRBV4-2 and TRBJ2-1; 9 bases map to TRBD1. CDR1 is LGHNA, CDR2 YNFKEQ, per germline. The junction had 10 bases not matched to a gene; V was cut back by 4 bases and J by 6 bases. The CDR3 totals 16 residues. The CDR3 DNA is TGTGCCAGCAGCCTAGAACAGGGGGCTTTGAGCAATGAGCAGTTCTTC. Translation gives CASSLEQGALSNEQFF.

V is TRBV5-3 and J is TRBJ2-5; the D is unclear. TRBV5-3 has ORF status, its function being uncertain. CDR3 length equals 16 residues. Between the trimmed V and J ends, which lost 6 bases and 1 base, there was a span of 19 bases. The CDR3 nucleotides read TGTGCCAGAACCAGCAGATCAGGCGGTCCCCAAGAGACCCAGTACTTC. This encodes CARTSRSGGPQETQYF.